The text below deals with one TCR beta chain. This entry belongs to a study of blood T cell repertoires in COVID-19. About the research overall: The samples span acute and convalescent COVID-19 from the United States, Italy and Spain. PBMCs, B-cell-depleted T cells, or T cells were the source of the cDNA or gDNA that made up the material.

This CDR3 is 11 amino acids long. V was trimmed by 2 bases and J by 6 bases, leaving 2 bases between them. Germline assignment: CDR1 SGHNT and CDR2 YYREEE (reference sequence). Seattle researchers signed up patients amid active infection and tracked them longitudinally. Methods used by the authors: Amplification of reference gene primers provided the estimated nucleated cell counts. Assay used: immunoSEQ multiplex PCR; TCRdb lists only in-frame clones, some missing. V and J calls and clone size follow that table, whereas D and trimming were derived from the DNA. The sample lists more than 85,000 clones, about 87% occurring once.

The TCR comes from a human donor with COVID-19, enrolled during active disease. The donor label of this sample is uncertain. The V gene is TRBV5-4, the J gene TRBJ1-4; D remains ambiguous. Input material: peripheral blood. The CDR3 region has the DNA TGTGCCAGCAGCTTCGATGAAAAACTGTTTTTT. This translates into CASSFDEKLFF.